These T cell receptor beta chains were read from a single sample in a study of shared clonotypes between healthy human individuals. TCRdb's table, derived via immunoSEQ multiplex PCR, lists solely in-frame clones and lacks some. The sample consists of about 1.5 million clones, approximately 96% of them appearing once. The sample taken for sequencing was naive CD4+ T cells sorted from blood. The receptor source for this set is a man aged 25-45 years in good health. The CDR3 runs from the conserved cysteine through the conserved F or W. D genes are given only for firm matches. Clone sizes are given selectively: once, few, many, or a class where the clone is expanded.

d_gene: TRBD2; abundance: -; v_gene: TRBV18; j_gene: TRBJ2-1; CDR3aa: CASSPRLAGEHEQFF; CDR3nt: TGTGCCAGCTCACCGAGACTAGCGGGAGAGCATGAGCAGTTCTTC
d_gene: TRBD2; abundance: -; v_gene: TRBV27; j_gene: TRBJ2-1; CDR3aa: CAREGQSGTSVTTTPGNEQFF; CDR3nt: TGTGCCAGGGAGGGGCAATCGGGGACTAGCGTTACCACCACCCCGGGCAATGAGCAGTTCTTC
d_gene: -; abundance: -; v_gene: TRBV11-2; j_gene: TRBJ2-5; CDR3aa: CASSLKFRQETQYF; CDR3nt: TGTGCCAGCAGCTTAAAATTCCGGCAAGAGACCCAGTACTTC
d_gene: -; abundance: -; v_gene: TRBV9; j_gene: TRBJ2-3; CDR3aa: CASSVGAGRVGTDTQYF; CDR3nt: TGTGCCAGCAGCGTGGGAGCGGGTCGGGTCGGTACAGATACGCAGTATTTT
d_gene: TRBD2; abundance: -; v_gene: TRBV2; j_gene: TRBJ2-3; CDR3aa: CASSEASGSITDTQYF; CDR3nt: TGTGCCAGCAGTGAAGCCAGCGGGAGTATCACAGATACGCAGTATTTT
d_gene: -; abundance: -; v_gene: TRBV7-9; j_gene: TRBJ1-1; CDR3aa: CASSFGVDTEAFF; CDR3nt: TGTGCCAGCAGCTTTGGGGTGGACACTGAAGCTTTCTTT
d_gene: -; abundance: -; v_gene: TRBV6-5; j_gene: TRBJ1-5; CDR3aa: CASSGPNQPQHF; CDR3nt: TGTGCCAGCAGTGGACCGAATCAGCCCCAGCATTTT
d_gene: -; abundance: -; v_gene: TRBV4-2; j_gene: TRBJ2-5; CDR3aa: CASSRNHLKFQETQYF; CDR3nt: TGTGCCAGCAGCCGCAACCACCTCAAATTCCAAGAGACCCAGTACTTC
d_gene: -; abundance: -; v_gene: TRBV19; j_gene: TRBJ2-7; CDR3aa: CASRETGRYEQYF; CDR3nt: TGTGCCAGTAGAGAGACGGGTCGATACGAGCAGTACTTC
d_gene: -; abundance: -; v_gene: TRBV28; j_gene: TRBJ1-5; CDR3aa: CASSYRVPRNQPQHF; CDR3nt: TGTGCCAGCAGTTACAGGGTACCCCGCAATCAGCCCCAGCATTTT
d_gene: TRBD1; abundance: -; v_gene: TRBV29-1; j_gene: TRBJ2-7; CDR3aa: CSVVDPGQGTYEQYF; CDR3nt: TGCAGCGTTGTTGATCCGGGACAGGGAACCTACGAGCAGTACTTC
d_gene: -; abundance: -; v_gene: TRBV6-6; j_gene: TRBJ2-2; CDR3aa: CASSTAGELFF; CDR3nt: TGTGCCAGCAGTACTGCCGGGGAGCTGTTTTTT
d_gene: TRBD1; abundance: -; v_gene: TRBV18; j_gene: TRBJ1-2; CDR3aa: CASSPDRGQNYGYTF; CDR3nt: TGTGCCAGCTCACCTGACAGGGGGCAGAACTATGGCTACACCTTC
d_gene: -; abundance: once; v_gene: TRBV6-6; j_gene: TRBJ1-4; CDR3aa: CASSYSQGSDEKLFF; CDR3nt: TGTGCCAGCAGTTACTCGCAGGGGTCGGATGAAAAACTGTTTTTT
d_gene: -; abundance: -; v_gene: TRBV18; j_gene: TRBJ2-7; CDR3aa: CASSAASNHEQYF; CDR3nt: TGTGCCAGCTCAGCGGCTAGCAACCACGAGCAGTACTTC
d_gene: TRBD1; abundance: -; v_gene: TRBV19; j_gene: TRBJ2-7; CDR3aa: CASSIEGTGYHEQYF; CDR3nt: TGTGCCAGTAGTATAGAAGGGACAGGGTACCACGAGCAGTACTTC
d_gene: -; abundance: -; v_gene: TRBV29-1; j_gene: TRBJ2-5; CDR3aa: CSVLGWAGTRKTQYF; CDR3nt: TGCAGCGTTCTGGGGTGGGCAGGGACAAGGAAGACCCAGTACTTC
d_gene: -; abundance: -; v_gene: TRBV5-1; j_gene: TRBJ2-6; CDR3aa: CASSLEQGTGANVLTF; CDR3nt: TGCGCCAGCAGCTTAGAACAGGGTACTGGGGCCAACGTCCTGACTTTC
d_gene: -; abundance: -; v_gene: TRBV28; j_gene: TRBJ2-7; CDR3aa: CASNPRWARYEQYF; CDR3nt: TGTGCCAGCAATCCCAGGTGGGCACGCTACGAGCAGTACTTC
d_gene: -; abundance: -; v_gene: TRBV27; j_gene: TRBJ2-3; CDR3aa: CASSFREGAGDTQYF; CDR3nt: TGTGCCAGCAGTTTTCGGGAGGGGGCCGGAGATACGCAGTATTTT
d_gene: TRBD1; abundance: -; v_gene: TRBV6-5; j_gene: TRBJ2-7; CDR3aa: CASSNDRVSYEQYF; CDR3nt: TGTGCCAGCAGTAACGACAGGGTGTCCTACGAGCAGTACTTC
d_gene: -; abundance: -; v_gene: TRBV7-2; j_gene: TRBJ2-4; CDR3aa: CASSPTLAKNIQYF; CDR3nt: TGTGCCAGCAGTCCTACTTTAGCCAAAAACATTCAGTACTTC
d_gene: TRBD2; abundance: once; v_gene: TRBV5-1; j_gene: TRBJ2-5; CDR3aa: CASRPSLVGGTSGNGYQETQYF; CDR3nt: TGCGCCAGCAGACCAAGCCTGGTGGGTGGGACTAGCGGGAACGGGTACCAAGAGACCCAGTACTTC
d_gene: TRBD1; abundance: few; v_gene: TRBV28; j_gene: TRBJ1-2; CDR3aa: CASSLGQGSYGYTF; CDR3nt: TGTGCCAGCAGTTTAGGACAGGGATCATATGGCTACACCTTC
d_gene: -; abundance: -; v_gene: TRBV6-4; j_gene: TRBJ1-1; CDR3aa: CASRRTAILNTEAFF; CDR3nt: TGTGCCAGCAGAAGGACAGCCATACTGAACACTGAAGCTTTCTTT
d_gene: -; abundance: -; v_gene: TRBV19; j_gene: TRBJ2-6; CDR3aa: CASKVREAGANVLTF; CDR3nt: TGTGCCTCTAAAGTGAGGGAAGCTGGGGCCAACGTCCTGACTTTC
d_gene: -; abundance: -; v_gene: TRBV18; j_gene: TRBJ1-1; CDR3aa: CASSAGRTTEAFF; CDR3nt: TGTGCCAGCTCAGCCGGACGGACCACTGAAGCTTTCTTT
d_gene: -; abundance: -; v_gene: TRBV19; j_gene: TRBJ1-1; CDR3aa: CASSTRGGRNTEAFF; CDR3nt: TGTGCCAGTAGTACAAGAGGGGGACGGAACACTGAAGCTTTCTTT
d_gene: TRBD1; abundance: -; v_gene: TRBV4-1; j_gene: TRBJ2-7; CDR3aa: CASSQRSTGGSAEQYF; CDR3nt: TGCGCCAGCAGCCAACGCTCCACAGGGGGCTCGGCCGAGCAGTACTTC
d_gene: TRBD2; abundance: -; v_gene: TRBV4-1; j_gene: TRBJ2-5; CDR3aa: CASSLETGTSFLETQYF; CDR3nt: TGCGCCAGCAGCCTCGAAACCGGGACTAGCTTTTTGGAGACCCAGTACTTC
d_gene: -; abundance: -; v_gene: TRBV5-1; j_gene: TRBJ2-7; CDR3aa: CASSLDLSYEQYF; CDR3nt: TGCGCCAGCAGCTTGGATCTCTCCTACGAGCAGTACTTC
d_gene: TRBD2; abundance: -; v_gene: TRBV7-6; j_gene: TRBJ2-1; CDR3aa: CASSLVTSGSWGEQFF; CDR3nt: TGTGCCAGCAGCTTGGTAACTAGCGGGAGTTGGGGCGAGCAGTTCTTC
d_gene: -; abundance: -; v_gene: TRBV7-2; j_gene: TRBJ1-3; CDR3aa: CASSLVSTHSGNTIYF; CDR3nt: TGTGCCAGCAGCCTAGTATCCACCCACTCTGGAAACACCATATATTTT
d_gene: TRBD1; abundance: -; v_gene: TRBV19; j_gene: TRBJ2-3; CDR3aa: CASRTGTGVFDTQYF; CDR3nt: TGTGCCAGTAGAACCGGGACAGGTGTGTTCGATACGCAGTATTTT
d_gene: -; abundance: -; v_gene: TRBV28; j_gene: TRBJ2-7; CDR3aa: CASSLLQGKSYEQYF; CDR3nt: TGTGCCAGCAGTTTATTACAGGGTAAAAGCTACGAGCAGTACTTC
d_gene: -; abundance: -; v_gene: TRBV6-1; j_gene: TRBJ2-7; CDR3aa: CASSIRRGDYEQYF; CDR3nt: TGTGCCAGCAGTATCAGGCGGGGAGACTACGAGCAGTACTTC
d_gene: -; abundance: -; v_gene: TRBV19; j_gene: TRBJ2-3; CDR3aa: CASSVAWTDTQYF; CDR3nt: TGTGCCAGTAGTGTAGCCTGGACAGATACGCAGTATTTT
d_gene: TRBD1; abundance: -; v_gene: TRBV5-1; j_gene: TRBJ2-7; CDR3aa: CASSRTGGNYEQYF; CDR3nt: TGCGCCAGCAGCCGGACAGGGGGAAACTACGAGCAGTACTTC
d_gene: TRBD1; abundance: -; v_gene: TRBV5-1; j_gene: TRBJ2-3; CDR3aa: CASSPGQGNTDTQYF; CDR3nt: TGCGCCAGCAGCCCGGGACAGGGGAACACAGATACGCAGTATTTT
d_gene: -; abundance: -; v_gene: TRBV15; j_gene: TRBJ2-3; CDR3aa: CATKRQDRLTDTQYF; CDR3nt: TGTGCCACAAAGCGGCAGGACAGACTCACAGATACGCAGTATTTT
d_gene: TRBD1; abundance: -; v_gene: TRBV7-9; j_gene: TRBJ2-1; CDR3aa: CASSLLSGTGGNEQFF; CDR3nt: TGTGCCAGCAGCTTATTGTCAGGGACAGGGGGCAATGAGCAGTTCTTC
d_gene: -; abundance: once; v_gene: TRBV7-2; j_gene: TRBJ2-2; CDR3aa: CASSLFAVNTGELFF; CDR3nt: TGTGCCAGCAGCTTATTTGCGGTAAACACCGGGGAGCTGTTTTTT
d_gene: -; abundance: -; v_gene: TRBV29-1; j_gene: TRBJ1-5; CDR3aa: CSVEDVAGQPQHF; CDR3nt: TGCAGCGTTGAAGATGTGGCGGGGCAGCCCCAGCATTTT
d_gene: TRBD2; abundance: -; v_gene: TRBV19; j_gene: TRBJ2-3; CDR3aa: CASSILLRGLAFASDTQYF; CDR3nt: TGTGCCAGTAGTATTCTCCTTCGCGGACTAGCGTTTGCTTCAGATACGCAGTATTTT
d_gene: -; abundance: -; v_gene: TRBV2; j_gene: TRBJ2-5; CDR3aa: CASSGGPKRETQYF; CDR3nt: TGTGCCAGCAGTGGGGGACCGAAGAGGGAGACCCAGTACTTC
d_gene: TRBD1; abundance: -; v_gene: TRBV29-1; j_gene: TRBJ2-5; CDR3aa: CSARGQVQETQYF; CDR3nt: TGCAGCGCCAGAGGACAGGTTCAAGAGACCCAGTACTTC
d_gene: -; abundance: -; v_gene: TRBV18; j_gene: TRBJ1-5; CDR3aa: CASSPTQGDSNQPQHF; CDR3nt: TGTGCCAGCTCACCCACTCAAGGGGATAGCAATCAGCCCCAGCATTTT
d_gene: -; abundance: -; v_gene: TRBV18; j_gene: TRBJ1-1; CDR3aa: CASSPHSGLDTEAFF; CDR3nt: TGTGCCAGCTCACCACACAGCGGCCTAGACACTGAAGCTTTCTTT
d_gene: TRBD1; abundance: -; v_gene: TRBV6-5; j_gene: TRBJ1-4; CDR3aa: CASSRGPTNEKLFF; CDR3nt: TGTGCCAGCAGTAGGGGGCCAACTAATGAAAAACTGTTTTTT
d_gene: -; abundance: once; v_gene: TRBV5-8; j_gene: TRBJ1-2; CDR3aa: CASSLVWGAKGYTF; CDR3nt: TGTGCCAGCAGCTTGGTGTGGGGGGCGAAAGGCTACACCTTC
d_gene: -; abundance: -; v_gene: TRBV5-6; j_gene: TRBJ2-1; CDR3aa: CASSSIQGSTYNEQFF; CDR3nt: TGTGCCAGCAGCTCCATTCAGGGGTCCACCTACAATGAGCAGTTCTTC
d_gene: -; abundance: -; v_gene: TRBV18; j_gene: TRBJ2-7; CDR3aa: CSSSPSLRGLHEQYF; CDR3nt: TGTTCCAGCTCACCCTCATTGAGGGGTCTCCACGAGCAGTACTTC
d_gene: TRBD1; abundance: -; v_gene: TRBV29-1; j_gene: TRBJ2-7; CDR3aa: CSVGSHGDRGAYEQYF; CDR3nt: TGCAGCGTTGGATCCCATGGGGACAGAGGAGCCTACGAGCAGTACTTC
d_gene: -; abundance: -; v_gene: TRBV28; j_gene: TRBJ2-5; CDR3aa: CASSTRQILAQYF; CDR3nt: TGTGCCAGCAGTACCCGACAGATCCTGGCCCAGTACTTC
d_gene: -; abundance: -; v_gene: TRBV25-1; j_gene: TRBJ1-5; CDR3aa: CATVVGKGHVNQPQHF; CDR3nt: TGTGCCACCGTTGTAGGGAAAGGGCACGTCAATCAGCCCCAGCATTTT